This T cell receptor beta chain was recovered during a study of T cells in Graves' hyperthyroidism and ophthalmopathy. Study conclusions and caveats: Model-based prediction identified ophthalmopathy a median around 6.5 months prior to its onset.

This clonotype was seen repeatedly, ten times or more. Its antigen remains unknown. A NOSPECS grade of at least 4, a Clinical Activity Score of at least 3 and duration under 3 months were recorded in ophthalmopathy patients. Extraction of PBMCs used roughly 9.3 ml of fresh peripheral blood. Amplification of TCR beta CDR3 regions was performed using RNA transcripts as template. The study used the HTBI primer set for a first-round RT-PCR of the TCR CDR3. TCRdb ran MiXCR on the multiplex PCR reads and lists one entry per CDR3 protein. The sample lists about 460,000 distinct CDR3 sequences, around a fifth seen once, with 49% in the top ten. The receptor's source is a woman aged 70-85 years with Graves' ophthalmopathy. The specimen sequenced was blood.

The CDR3 reads CASSLSSDRVSGNQYF. For the CDR3, the DNA is TGTGCCAGCAGTTTAAGCTCCGACAGGGTGTCTGGCAATCAGTACTTC. The chain uses TRBV28 and TRBJ2-5; the match to TRBD1 covers 7 bases. The CDR3 is 16 amino acids. With 2 bases clipped from V and 11 bases from J, the junction kept 17 bases outside the gene matches. Germline assignment: CDR1 MDHEN and CDR2 SYDVKM.